These T cell receptor beta chains were read from a single sample in a study of T cell responses to AZD1222 COVID-19 vaccine. Here immunoSEQ multiplex PCR was the method, and the copy in TCRdb shows in-frame clones only, minus some. Of 130,000 or so clones listed, 94% were seen once; the top ten hold roughly 6.6%. The source material was peripheral blood, sampled on day 0 of AZD1222 vaccination. Receptors were obtained from an adult in good health. Both conserved end residues are trimmed from each CDR3. Fields, in order: J gene, D gene, V gene, CDR3 protein. The D gene is left open where the match is weak.

TRBJ2-2	TRBD1	TRBV6-6	ASRPTGAGELF
TRBJ1-2	.	TRBV6-5	ASSYSNNPVGYT
TRBJ1-2	.	TRBV9	ASSVATGPYGYT
TRBJ2-2	TRBD2	TRBV5-5	ASSLVAGGPRTGELF
TRBJ2-1	.	TRBV7-9	ASLRGEVGEQF
TRBJ2-1	.	TRBV3-1/TRBV3-2	ASSRTSGEQF
TRBJ1-1	.	TRBV30	AWSAREATEAF
TRBJ2-1	.	TRBV11-2	ASSIGALGSLNEQF
TRBJ1-5	.	TRBV10-2	ASSKGRDQPQH
TRBJ2-3	TRBD2	TRBV7-9	ASSLAGTSVNTDTQY
TRBJ1-3	.	TRBV6-1	ASSDGGGGHTIY
TRBJ2-2	.	TRBV6-6	ASRVGTGELF
TRBJ1-3	.	TRBV19	ASSPRGAGASGNTIY
TRBJ2-1	TRBD2	TRBV6-2/TRBV6-3	ASSYRLAQF
TRBJ1-4	.	TRBV5-8	ASSLDSQTNEKLF
TRBJ2-3	.	TRBV30	AWSVGVTDTQY
TRBJ2-1	TRBD2	TRBV10-3	AISEPGLAGGIEQF
TRBJ1-1	.	TRBV11-2	ASLQGWDSAASMNTEAF
TRBJ2-2	.	TRBV4-1	ASSRMGQNTGELF
TRBJ1-3	.	TRBV28	ASSLQTVYSGNTIY
TRBJ2-7	TRBD1	TRBV9	ASSPNRGRGSYEQY
TRBJ1-1	.	TRBV7-9	ASSTQPTEAF
TRBJ2-1	TRBD2	TRBV24-1	ATSDLPGLAGGSSYNEQF
TRBJ1-4	.	TRBV5-1	ASSLDSNNEKLF
TRBJ2-3	TRBD2	TRBV2	ASNSFLAGPPDTQY
TRBJ1-5	.	TRBV7-2	ASSPTVIGYSNQPQH
TRBJ1-2	.	TRBV28	ASSFLYNYGYT
TRBJ2-3	TRBD2	TRBV7-7	ASSPGRILAGGFGSTDTQY
TRBJ1-1	.	TRBV28	ASTRSGGTEAF
TRBJ2-1	TRBD2	TRBV4-1	ASSRYSGRESYNEQF
TRBJ1-2	.	TRBV6-5	ASSSRVTVGYT
TRBJ2-5	.	TRBV7-6	ASTARGKETQY
TRBJ2-1	.	TRBV6-5	ASSYSKPDNEQF
TRBJ2-7	TRBD1	TRBV14	ASSLGQGMIYEQY
TRBJ2-3	TRBD2	TRBV27	ASSQPGLATDTQY
TRBJ1-6	TRBD1	TRBV27	ASSQTRGAPYNSPLH
TRBJ1-1	.	TRBV19	ASSQGWAEAF
TRBJ2-1	TRBD2	TRBV5-1	ASSLLAGANEQF
TRBJ2-6	.	TRBV4-2	ASSQGPYSGANVLT
TRBJ1-3	.	TRBV21-1	ASGPPLSGNTIY
TRBJ2-1	.	TRBV24-1	ATSDRTDNEQF
TRBJ2-2	TRBD1	TRBV2	ASTPEQGVGGELF
TRBJ1-5	.	TRBV12-3/TRBV12-4	ASTREGNQPQH
TRBJ2-2	.	TRBV9	ASSVGGGTHTGELF
TRBJ2-4	.	TRBV9	ASSVGESDPRYQNIQY